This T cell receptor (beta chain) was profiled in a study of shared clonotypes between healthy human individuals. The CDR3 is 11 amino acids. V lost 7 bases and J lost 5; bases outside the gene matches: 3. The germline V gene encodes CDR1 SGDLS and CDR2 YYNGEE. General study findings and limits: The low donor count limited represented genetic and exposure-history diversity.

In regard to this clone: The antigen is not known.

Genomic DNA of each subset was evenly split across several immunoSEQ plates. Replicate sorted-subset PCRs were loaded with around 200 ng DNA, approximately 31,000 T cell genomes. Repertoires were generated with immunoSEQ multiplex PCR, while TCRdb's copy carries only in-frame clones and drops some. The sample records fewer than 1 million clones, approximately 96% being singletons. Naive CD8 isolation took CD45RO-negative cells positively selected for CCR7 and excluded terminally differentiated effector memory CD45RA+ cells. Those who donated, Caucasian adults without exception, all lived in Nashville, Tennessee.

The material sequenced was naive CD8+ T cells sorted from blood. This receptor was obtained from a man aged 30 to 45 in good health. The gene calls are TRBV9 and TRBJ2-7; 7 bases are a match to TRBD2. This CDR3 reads CASGGLHEQYF. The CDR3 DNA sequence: TGTGCCAGCGGGGGACTACACGAGCAGTACTTC.